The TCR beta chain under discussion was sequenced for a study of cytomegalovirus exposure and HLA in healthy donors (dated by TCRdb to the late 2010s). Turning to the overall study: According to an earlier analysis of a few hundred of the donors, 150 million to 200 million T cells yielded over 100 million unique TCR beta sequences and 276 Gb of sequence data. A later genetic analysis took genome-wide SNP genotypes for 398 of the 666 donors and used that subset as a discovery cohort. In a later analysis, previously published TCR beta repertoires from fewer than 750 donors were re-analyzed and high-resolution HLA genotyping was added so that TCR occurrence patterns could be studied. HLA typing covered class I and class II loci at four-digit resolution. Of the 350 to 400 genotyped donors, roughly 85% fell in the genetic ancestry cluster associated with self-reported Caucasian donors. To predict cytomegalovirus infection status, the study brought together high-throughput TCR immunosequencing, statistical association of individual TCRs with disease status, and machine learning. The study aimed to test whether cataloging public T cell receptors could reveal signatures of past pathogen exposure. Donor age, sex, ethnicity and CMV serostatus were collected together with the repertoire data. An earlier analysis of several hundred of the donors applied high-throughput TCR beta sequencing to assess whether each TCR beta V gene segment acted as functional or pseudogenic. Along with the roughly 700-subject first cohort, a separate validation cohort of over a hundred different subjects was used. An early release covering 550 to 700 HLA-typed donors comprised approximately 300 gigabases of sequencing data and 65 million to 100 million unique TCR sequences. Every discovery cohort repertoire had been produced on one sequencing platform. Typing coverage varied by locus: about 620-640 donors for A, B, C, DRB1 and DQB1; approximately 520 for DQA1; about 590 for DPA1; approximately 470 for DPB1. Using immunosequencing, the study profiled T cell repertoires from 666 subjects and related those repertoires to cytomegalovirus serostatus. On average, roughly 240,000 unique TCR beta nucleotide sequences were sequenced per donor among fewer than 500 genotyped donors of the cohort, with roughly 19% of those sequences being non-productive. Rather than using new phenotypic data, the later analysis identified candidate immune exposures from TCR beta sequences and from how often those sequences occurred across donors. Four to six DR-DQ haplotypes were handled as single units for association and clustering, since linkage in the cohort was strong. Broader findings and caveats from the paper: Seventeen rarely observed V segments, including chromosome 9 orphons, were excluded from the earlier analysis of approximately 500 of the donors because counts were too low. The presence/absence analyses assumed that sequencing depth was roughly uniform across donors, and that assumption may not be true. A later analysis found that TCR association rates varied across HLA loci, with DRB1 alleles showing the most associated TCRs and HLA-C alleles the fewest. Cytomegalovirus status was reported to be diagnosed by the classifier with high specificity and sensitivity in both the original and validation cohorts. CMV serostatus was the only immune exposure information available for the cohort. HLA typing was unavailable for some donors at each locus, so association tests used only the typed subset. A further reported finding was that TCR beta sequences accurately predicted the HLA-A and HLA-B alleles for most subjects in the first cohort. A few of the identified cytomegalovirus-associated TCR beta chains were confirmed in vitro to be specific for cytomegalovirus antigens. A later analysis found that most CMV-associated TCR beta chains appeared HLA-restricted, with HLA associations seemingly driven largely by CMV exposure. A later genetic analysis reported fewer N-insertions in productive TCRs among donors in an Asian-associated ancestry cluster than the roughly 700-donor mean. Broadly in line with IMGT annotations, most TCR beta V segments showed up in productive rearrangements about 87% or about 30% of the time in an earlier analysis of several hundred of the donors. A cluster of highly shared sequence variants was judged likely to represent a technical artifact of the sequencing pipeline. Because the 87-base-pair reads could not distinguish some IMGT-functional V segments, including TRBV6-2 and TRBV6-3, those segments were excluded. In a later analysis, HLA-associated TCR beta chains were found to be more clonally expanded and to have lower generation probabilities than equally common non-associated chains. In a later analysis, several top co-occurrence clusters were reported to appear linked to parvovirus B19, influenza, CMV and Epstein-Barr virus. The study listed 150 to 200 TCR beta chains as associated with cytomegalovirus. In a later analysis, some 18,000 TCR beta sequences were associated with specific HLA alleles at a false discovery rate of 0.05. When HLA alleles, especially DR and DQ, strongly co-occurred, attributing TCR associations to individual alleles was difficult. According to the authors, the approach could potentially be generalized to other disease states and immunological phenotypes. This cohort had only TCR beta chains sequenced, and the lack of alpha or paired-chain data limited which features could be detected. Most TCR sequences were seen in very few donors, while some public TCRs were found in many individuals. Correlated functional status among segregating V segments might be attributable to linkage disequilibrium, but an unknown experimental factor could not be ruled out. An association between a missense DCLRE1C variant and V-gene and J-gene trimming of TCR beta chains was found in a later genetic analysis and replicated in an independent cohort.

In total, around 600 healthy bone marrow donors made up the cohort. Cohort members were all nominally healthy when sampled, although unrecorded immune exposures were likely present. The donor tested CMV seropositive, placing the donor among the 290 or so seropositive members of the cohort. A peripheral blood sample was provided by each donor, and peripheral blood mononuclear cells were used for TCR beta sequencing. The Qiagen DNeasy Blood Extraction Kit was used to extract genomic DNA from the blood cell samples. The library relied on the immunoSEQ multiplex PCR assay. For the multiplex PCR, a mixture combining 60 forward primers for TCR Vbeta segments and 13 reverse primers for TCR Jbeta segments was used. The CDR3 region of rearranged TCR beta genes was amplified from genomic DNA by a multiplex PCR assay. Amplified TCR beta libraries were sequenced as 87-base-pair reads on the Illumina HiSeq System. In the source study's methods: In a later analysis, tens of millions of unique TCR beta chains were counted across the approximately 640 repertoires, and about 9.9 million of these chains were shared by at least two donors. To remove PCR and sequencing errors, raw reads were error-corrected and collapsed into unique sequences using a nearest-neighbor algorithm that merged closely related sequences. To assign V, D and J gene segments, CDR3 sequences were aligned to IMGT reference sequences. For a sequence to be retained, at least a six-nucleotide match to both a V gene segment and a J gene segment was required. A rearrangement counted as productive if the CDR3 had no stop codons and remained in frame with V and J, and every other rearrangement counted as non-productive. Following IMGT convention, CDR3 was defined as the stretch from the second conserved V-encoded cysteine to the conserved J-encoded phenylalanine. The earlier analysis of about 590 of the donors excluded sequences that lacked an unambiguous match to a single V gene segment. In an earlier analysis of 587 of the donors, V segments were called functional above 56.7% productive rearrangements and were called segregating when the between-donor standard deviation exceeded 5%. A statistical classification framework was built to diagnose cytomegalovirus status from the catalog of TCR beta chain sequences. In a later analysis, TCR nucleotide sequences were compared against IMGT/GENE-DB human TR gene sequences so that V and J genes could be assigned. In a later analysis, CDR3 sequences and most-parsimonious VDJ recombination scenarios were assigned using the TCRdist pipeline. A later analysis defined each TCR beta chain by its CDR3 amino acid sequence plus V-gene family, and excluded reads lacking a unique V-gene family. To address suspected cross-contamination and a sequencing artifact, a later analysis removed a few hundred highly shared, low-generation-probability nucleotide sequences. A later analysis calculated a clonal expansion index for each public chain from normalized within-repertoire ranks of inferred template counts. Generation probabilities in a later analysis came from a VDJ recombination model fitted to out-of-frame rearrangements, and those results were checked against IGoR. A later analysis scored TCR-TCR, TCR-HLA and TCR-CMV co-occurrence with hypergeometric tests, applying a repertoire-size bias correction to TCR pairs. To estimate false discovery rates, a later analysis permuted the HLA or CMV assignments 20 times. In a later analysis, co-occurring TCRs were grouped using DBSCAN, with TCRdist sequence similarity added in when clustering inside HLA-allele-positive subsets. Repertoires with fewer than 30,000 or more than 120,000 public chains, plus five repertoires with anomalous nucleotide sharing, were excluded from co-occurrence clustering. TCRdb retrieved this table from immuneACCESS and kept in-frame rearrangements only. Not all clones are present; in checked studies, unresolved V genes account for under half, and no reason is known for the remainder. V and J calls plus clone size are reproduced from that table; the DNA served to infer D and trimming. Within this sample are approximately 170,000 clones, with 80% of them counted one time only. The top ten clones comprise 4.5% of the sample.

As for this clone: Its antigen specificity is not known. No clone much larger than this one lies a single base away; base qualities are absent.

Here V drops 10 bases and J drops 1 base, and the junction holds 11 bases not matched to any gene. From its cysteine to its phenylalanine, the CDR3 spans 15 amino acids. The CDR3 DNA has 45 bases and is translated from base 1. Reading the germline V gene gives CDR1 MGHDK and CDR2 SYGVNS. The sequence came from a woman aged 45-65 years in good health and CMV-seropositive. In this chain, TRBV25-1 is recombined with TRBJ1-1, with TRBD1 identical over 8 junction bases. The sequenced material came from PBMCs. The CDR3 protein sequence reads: CATVAHGQGNTEAFF. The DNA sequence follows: TGTGCCACTGTAGCCCATGGACAGGGGAACACTGAAGCTTTCTTT.